This TCR beta chain was sequenced in a study of shared clonotypes between healthy human individuals. Study-wide findings and caveats: Approximately 4.9% of naive CD4 clonotypes were shared across a few donors. It was anticipated that sequencing depth would influence how many clonotypes donors shared. Memory subsets generally showed smaller estimated richness than naive subsets did.

TCRdb keeps only in-frame clones here, not all; method: immunoSEQ multiplex PCR. The sample shows approximately 1.5 million clones, approximately 98% of them seen only once. Trimming cost V 3 bases and J 0 bases, with 5 bases left between them. Germline V lookup: CDR1 SEHNR, CDR2 FQNEAQ (reference sequence). The CDR3 is made up of 13 amino acids. Subsets obtained from CD4+ cells comprised CD45RA+ naive and CD45RA-negative memory cells. Details on this clone: The antigen is unknown.

The chain is built from TRBV7-9 and TRBJ2-5; the D is unclear. This TCR derives from a man under 40 in good health. Sequencing input: naive CD4+ T cells sorted from blood. Subset: CD45RA+ positively selected. The CDR3 DNA sequence: TGTGCCAGCAGCTTCTCTTACCAAGAGACCCAGTACTTC. This sequence encodes CASSFSYQETQYF.